These T cell receptor beta chains were read from a single sample in a study of cytomegalovirus exposure and HLA in healthy donors. Assay: immunoSEQ multiplex PCR; the TCRdb copy retains only in-frame clones and omits some. The data contain around 170,000 clones, over 65% of them singletons. Sequencing used PBMCs. These receptors came from a woman between 45 and 60 years old in good health and CMV-seropositive. Each CDR3 is given with its conserved first and last residue. The order of the fields is J gene, V gene, D gene, CDR3 length, clone size, CDR3 DNA, CDR3 protein. A D gene is named only where the DNA matches it firmly. The size field is filled for only some rows; it gives once, few, many or a size class.

>TRBJ1-1|TRBV6-5|-|13|-
TGTGCCAGCAGTTCTAGGACATCCACTGAAGCTTTCTTT
CASSSRTSTEAFF
>TRBJ2-3|TRBV27|-|14|once
TGTGCCAGCAGTTTATTTGGGGCCACAGATACGCAGTATTTT
CASSLFGATDTQYF
>TRBJ1-1|TRBV6-5|-|13|-
TGTGCCAGCAGCCTACAGGAGAACACTGAAGCTTTCTTT
CASSLQENTEAFF
>TRBJ1-1|TRBV9|-|13|few
TGTGCCAGCAGCCTAGACCCGGGACAAGAAGCTTTCTTT
CASSLDPGQEAFF
>TRBJ2-1|TRBV4-1|TRBD2|15|-
TGCGCCAGCAGAGCTACTAGCGGGGGCTACAATGAGCAGTTCTTC
CASRATSGGYNEQFF
>TRBJ2-2|TRBV12-5|TRBD1|16|-
TGTGCTAGTGGTCCCCGGGGGACAGGGAGCACCGGGGAGCTGTTTTTT
CASGPRGTGSTGELFF
>TRBJ2-5|TRBV7-8|-|16|once
TGTGCCAGCAGCCCAGTCGGGACTTCTAACGGGGAGACCCAGTACTTC
CASSPVGTSNGETQYF
>TRBJ1-5|TRBV27|-|17|-
TGTGCCAGCAGTAGTGGTGCAATGGTGTCTAGCAATCAGCTCCAGCATTTT
CASSSGAMVSSNQLQHF
>TRBJ2-2|TRBV19|TRBD2|19|-
TGTGCCAGTAGCCGAAAGGGGACTAGCGGGGGGGCCAGCACCGGGGAGCTGTTTTTT
CASSRKGTSGGASTGELFF
>TRBJ1-2|TRBV7-2|-|14|-
TGTGCCAGCAGCTTAGCGGACATTCTCTATGGCTACACCTTC
CASSLADILYGYTF